This TCR beta chain stems from a study of cytomegalovirus exposure and HLA in healthy donors. Overall study: In a previous analysis, some 110 million unique TCR beta sequences were found from 150 million to 200 million T cells. Genetic ancestry analysis placed about 80% of the approximately 400 donors that were genotyped in the Caucasian-associated cluster. Whole-study findings and limits: A later analysis reportedly found fewer N-insertions in an Asian-associated ancestry cluster than the roughly 730-donor mean. Most TCR sequences were uncommon, yet certain public TCRs appeared in many donors.

It was with 60 Vbeta and 13 Jbeta primers that the PCR ran. Profiled with immunoSEQ multiplex PCR; TCRdb holds only in-frame clones, not every one. The table has 160,000 or so clones, approximately 72% seen once; the top ten hold more than 2.5%. Germline loops: CDR1 SGHRS, CDR2 YFSETQ. The germline V and J ends were trimmed by 3 bases and 7 bases, with 13 bases remaining between them. The CDR3 extends over 14 amino acids. A word on this clone: Its cognate antigen is unknown.

This chain uses TRBV5-1 with TRBJ1-4; D is perhaps TRBD1 (6 bases). This clonotype originated in a female donor in good health and CMV-seronegative. Sequencing was performed on PBMCs. The chain's CDR3 is CASSSGRGLEKLFF. The CDR3 region has the DNA TGCGCCAGCAGCTCCGGCAGGGGTCTTGAAAAACTGTTTTTT. The complete variable domain, with remaining parts taken from reference TRBV5-1 and TRBJ1-4, reads KAGVTQTPRYLIKTRGQQVTLSCSPISGHRSVSWYQQTPGQGLQFLFEYFSETQRNKGNFPGRFSGRQFSNSRSEMNVSTLELGDSALYLCASSSGRGLEKLFFGSGTQLSVL.